The source of this TCR beta chain is a study of blood T cell repertoires in COVID-19. Across the study: The United States, Italy and Spain were the sources of the acute and convalescent COVID-19 samples. T cells, B-cell-depleted T cells, or PBMCs provided the cDNA or gDNA that served as material.

Original methodology: Nucleated cell number was recorded as an estimate derived from reference gene primer amplification. Repertoires were generated with immunoSEQ multiplex PCR, while TCRdb's copy carries only in-frame clones and drops some. V and J calls and clone size follow that table, whereas D and trimming were derived from the DNA. The sample records under 350,000 clones, around nine tenths being singletons. This clone was seen once. V was shortened by 6 bases and J by 9 bases, with 18 bases between the two germline ends. The CDR3 runs 13 residues. From germline, CDR1 is MNHEY and CDR2 SVGAGI. Sequenced: peripheral blood. The TCR originated in a woman in her 30s with COVID-19, enrolled during active disease. This rearrangement joins TRBV6-5 to TRBJ2-7; possibly TRBD1 for D (5 bases). CDR3 loop: CASSQGAYDAQYV. The CDR3 DNA follows: TGTGCCAGCAGCCAAGGGGCCTACGATGCGCAGTACGTC.